This is a list of T cell receptor beta chains from one sample in a study of T cell responses to AZD1222 COVID-19 vaccine. Generated by immunoSEQ multiplex PCR, the TCRdb table keeps only in-frame clones and is missing some. Of approximately 120,000 clones listed, about 91% are singletons. The sample in question was peripheral blood, obtained on day 0 of AZD1222 vaccination. The receptors shown here come from an adult in good health. Both conserved end residues are part of each CDR3.

j_call v_call cdr3_aa
TRBJ1-2 TRBV3-1/TRBV3-2 CASSQSNYGYTF
TRBJ1-5 TRBV6-6 CASSFGQVEPQHF
TRBJ1-1 TRBV5-6 CASSGPGAMNTEAFF
TRBJ1-2 TRBV6-5 CAVRRGGVDGYTF
TRBJ2-5 TRBV4-3 CASSQDGRPEETQYF
TRBJ1-1 TRBV2 CASSDRTENTEAFF
TRBJ1-2 TRBV18 CASSTGGDYGYTF
TRBJ1-5 TRBV5-1 CASSLEGTGRQPQHF
TRBJ2-7 TRBV12-5 CASGPLYEQYF
TRBJ1-3 TRBV3-1/TRBV3-2 CASSPMNSGNTIYF